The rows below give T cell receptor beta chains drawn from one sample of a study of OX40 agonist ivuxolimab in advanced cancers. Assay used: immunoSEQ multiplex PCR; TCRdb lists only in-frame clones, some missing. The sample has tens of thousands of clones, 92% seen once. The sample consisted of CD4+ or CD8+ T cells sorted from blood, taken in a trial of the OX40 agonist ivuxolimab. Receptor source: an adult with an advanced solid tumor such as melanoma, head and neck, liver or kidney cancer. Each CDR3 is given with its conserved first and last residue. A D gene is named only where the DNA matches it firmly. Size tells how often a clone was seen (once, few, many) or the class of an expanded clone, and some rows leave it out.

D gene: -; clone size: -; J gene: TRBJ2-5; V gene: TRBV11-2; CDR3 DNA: TGTGCCAGCAGCTTAGGGGTAGCGGACGGAGGGACCCAGTACTTC; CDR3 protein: CASSLGVADGGTQYF
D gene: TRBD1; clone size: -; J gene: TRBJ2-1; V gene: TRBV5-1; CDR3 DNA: TGCGCCAGCAGCTCGGAGCCGGGACAGGGAGCATCGAGCTCCTACAATGAGCAGTTCTTC; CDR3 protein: CASSSEPGQGASSSYNEQFF
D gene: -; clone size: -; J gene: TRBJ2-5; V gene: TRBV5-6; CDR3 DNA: TGTGCCAGCACCCAGGGGGGTAGGGGACAAGAGACCCAGTACTTC; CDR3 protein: CASTQGGRGQETQYF
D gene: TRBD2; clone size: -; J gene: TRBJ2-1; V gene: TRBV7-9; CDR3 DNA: TGTGCCAGCAGCTTACGGACTAGCGGGGAGGGCTCCTACAATGAGCAGTTCTTC; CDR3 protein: CASSLRTSGEGSYNEQFF
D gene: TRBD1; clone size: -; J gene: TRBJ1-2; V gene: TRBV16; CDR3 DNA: TGTGCCAGCAGCCAAGACAGGGGGCTCCCCGACGGCTACACCTTC; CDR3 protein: CASSQDRGLPDGYTF
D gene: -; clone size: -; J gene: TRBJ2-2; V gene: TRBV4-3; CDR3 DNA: TGCGCCAGCAGTGGTAGACGGGTCGGGGAGCTGTTTTTT; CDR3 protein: CASSGRRVGELFF
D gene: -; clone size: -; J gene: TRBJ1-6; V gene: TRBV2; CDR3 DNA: TGTGCCAGCCTTGCCGGCACGGGATCACCCCTCCACTTT; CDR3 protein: CASLAGTGSPLHF
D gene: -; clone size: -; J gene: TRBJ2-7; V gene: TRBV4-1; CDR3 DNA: TGCGCCAGCAGCCAAGGAACCGGGAGTATATCCTACGAGCAGTACTTC; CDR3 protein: CASSQGTGSISYEQYF
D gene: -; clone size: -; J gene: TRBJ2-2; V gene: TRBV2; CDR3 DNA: TGTGCCAGCAGTTCAGGGGGGACCGGGGAGCTGTTTTTT; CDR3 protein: CASSSGGTGELFF
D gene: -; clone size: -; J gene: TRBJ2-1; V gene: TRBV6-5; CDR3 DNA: TGTGCCAGCAGGACCGGGGGGCCTAGCAATGAGCAGTTCTTC; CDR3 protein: CASRTGGPSNEQFF
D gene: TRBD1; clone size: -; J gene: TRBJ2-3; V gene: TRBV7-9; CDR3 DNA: TGTGCCAGCAGCTTAGTAGGGACAGCCACAGATACGCAGTATTTT; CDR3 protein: CASSLVGTATDTQYF
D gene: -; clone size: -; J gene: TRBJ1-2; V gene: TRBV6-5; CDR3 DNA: TGTGCCAGCACCCTCCTAGCCGTAGATGGCTACACCTTC; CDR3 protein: CASTLLAVDGYTF
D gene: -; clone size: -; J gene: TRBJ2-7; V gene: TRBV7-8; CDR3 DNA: TGTGCCAGCAGCTTAGGCCCTGGGGGTGAGCAGTACTTC; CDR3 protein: CASSLGPGGEQYF
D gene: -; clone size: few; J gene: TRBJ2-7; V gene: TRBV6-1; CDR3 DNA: TGTGCCAGCAGTGAAATCGCAACAGGGAACAACGAGCAGTACTTC; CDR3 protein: CASSEIATGNNEQYF
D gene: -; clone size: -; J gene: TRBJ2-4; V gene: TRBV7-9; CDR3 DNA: TGTGCCAGCAGCTCCAGAGGAAACATTCAGTACTTC; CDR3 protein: CASSSRGNIQYF
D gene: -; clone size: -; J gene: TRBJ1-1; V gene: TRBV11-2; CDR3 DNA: TGTGCCAGCAGCTCCTATACAGGGTCTAAAGCTTTCTTT; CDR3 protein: CASSSYTGSKAFF
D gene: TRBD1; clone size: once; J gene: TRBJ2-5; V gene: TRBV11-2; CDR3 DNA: TGTGCCAGCAGCTCCAGACAGGGATCGATAGAGACCCAGTACTTC; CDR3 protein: CASSSRQGSIETQYF
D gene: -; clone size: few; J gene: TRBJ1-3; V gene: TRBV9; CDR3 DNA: TGTGCCAGCAGCGTGGGATCTTCAGCGCCCACCATATATTTT; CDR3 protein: CASSVGSSAPTIYF
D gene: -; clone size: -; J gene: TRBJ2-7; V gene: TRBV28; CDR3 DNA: TGTGCCAGCAGTTGGCAGGGTGGCGAGCAGTACTTC; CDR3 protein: CASSWQGGEQYF
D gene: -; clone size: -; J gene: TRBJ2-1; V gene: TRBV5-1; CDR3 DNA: TGCGCCAGCACCTATGGAGGGAGCTCCTACAATGAGCAGTTCTTC; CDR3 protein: CASTYGGSSYNEQFF
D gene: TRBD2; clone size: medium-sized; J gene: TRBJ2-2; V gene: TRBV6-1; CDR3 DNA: TGTGCCAGCAGTGAAGCTAGCGGGAGCACCGGGGAGCTGTTTTTT; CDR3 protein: CASSEASGSTGELFF
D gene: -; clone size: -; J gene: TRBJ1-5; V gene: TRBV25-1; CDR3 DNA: TGTGCCAGCAGTGAATGGGGGGGGAATCAGCCCCAGCATTTT; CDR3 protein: CASSEWGGNQPQHF
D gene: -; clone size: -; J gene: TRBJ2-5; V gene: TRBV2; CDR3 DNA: TGTGCCAGCAGTGATGGCAGATTCCAAGAGACCCAGTACTTC; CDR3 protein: CASSDGRFQETQYF
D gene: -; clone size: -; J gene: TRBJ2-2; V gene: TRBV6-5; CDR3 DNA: TGTGCCAGCAGTTTAACAGGGTACACCGGGGAGCTGTTTTTT; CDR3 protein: CASSLTGYTGELFF
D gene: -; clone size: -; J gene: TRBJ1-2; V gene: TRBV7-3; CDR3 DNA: TGTGCCAGCAGCGGGCGCGGGGGGATCTGGGATGGCTACACCTTC; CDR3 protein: CASSGRGGIWDGYTF
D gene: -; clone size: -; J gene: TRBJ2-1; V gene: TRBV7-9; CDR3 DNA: TGTGCCAGCAGCGATGGGAGCTCCTACAATGAGCAGTTCTTC; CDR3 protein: CASSDGSSYNEQFF
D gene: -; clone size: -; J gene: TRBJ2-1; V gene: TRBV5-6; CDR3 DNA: TGTGTCAGCAGCTTGGCCGGGACCCCGGGGTTCTTC; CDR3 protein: CVSSLAGTPGFF
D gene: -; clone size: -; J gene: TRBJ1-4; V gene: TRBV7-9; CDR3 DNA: TGTGCCAGCAGCTCCCTAGGGGGAGTTTCGGTATTT; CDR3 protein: CASSSLGGVSVF
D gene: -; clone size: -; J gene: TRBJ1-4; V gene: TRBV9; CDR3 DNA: TGTGCCAGCAGCGTAGCCCCGGACAGCGTTACTAATGAAAAACTGTTTTTT; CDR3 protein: CASSVAPDSVTNEKLFF
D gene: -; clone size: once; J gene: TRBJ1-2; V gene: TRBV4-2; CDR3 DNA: TGTGCCAGCAGCCCGGGAGATGGCTACACCTTC; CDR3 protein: CASSPGDGYTF